One and the same sample provided the 15 T cell receptor beta chains below, sequenced in a study of blood T cell repertoires in COVID-19. Data came from immunoSEQ multiplex PCR; TCRdb stores just in-frame clones and leaves some out. Among about 480,000 clones, around nine tenths were seen once, and the ten largest hold approximately 8%. The sequenced sample consisted of PBMCs or T cells enriched from blood (not recorded which). Receptors originate from a woman aged 55-75 years who had recovered from COVID-19.

The chain couples TRBV6-6 to TRBJ1-3; the match to TRBD1 covers 7 bases. Germline assignment: CDR1 MNHNY and CDR2 SVGAGI (reference sequence). The V segment lost 5 bases and the J segment 0 bases; nucleotides outside the gene matches: 13. The CDR3 loop spans 18 amino acids. In DNA form, the CDR3 reads TGTGCCAGCAGTCGACAATCGGGACAGCCAAGCTCTGGAAACACCATATATTTT. Translating it yields CASSRQSGQPSSGNTIYF.

This chain links TRBV30 with TRBJ1-5; the D gene is possibly TRBD1 (5 bases). Looked up from germline, CDR1 is GTSNPN and CDR2 is SVGIG (reference sequence). This CDR3 comprises 14 residues. V shed 0 bases and J shed 5 bases, with 11 bases lying between them. As DNA, the CDR3 is TGTGCCTGGAGTGTACGGGGGGGAGATCAGCCCCAGCATTTT. Its protein is CAWSVRGGDQPQHF.

This clone appeared once. The chain links TRBV6-5 to TRBJ2-7, with 7 bases matching TRBD1. Germline V gives CDR1 MNHEY, CDR2 SVGAGI. V gave up 2 bases and J gave up 2 bases; unmatched junction bases: 6. The CDR3 covers 15 residues. Here the CDR3 reads CASSYGTGVTYEQYF. CDR3 nucleotides: TGTGCCAGCAGTTACGGTACAGGGGTTACCTACGAGCAGTACTTC.

The V gene is TRBV2, the J gene TRBJ1-2, with 9 positions matching TRBD1. The CDR3 extends over 14 amino acids. Per germline, CDR1 SNHLY and CDR2 FYNNEI. The ends lost 4 bases at V and 0 bases at J; junction bases unmatched: 0. The CDR3 bases are TGTGCCAGCAGTGGGGACAGGGCTAACTATGGCTACACCTTC. This codes for CASSGDRANYGYTF.

The V call is TRBV29-1, the J call TRBJ2-3; TRBD2 aligns across 10 bases. The CDR3 has 14 amino acids. CDR1 is SQVTM and CDR2 is ANQGSEA in the germline V gene. V trimming: 4 bases; J trimming: 3 bases; junction bases outside the gene matches: 4. CDR3 loop: CSVGSGGATDTQYF. CDR3 in DNA: TGCAGCGTTGGGAGCGGGGGGGCTACAGATACGCAGTATTTT.

The chain combines TRBV10-1 with TRBJ1-1, with D unresolved. This CDR3 contains 14 residues. Per germline, CDR1 WNHNN and CDR2 SYGVQD (reference sequence). Trimming cost V 10 bases and J 3 bases, with 18 bases left between them. Written as DNA, the CDR3 is TGCGCCACCAATGGAGGAGCAGAGGACACTGAAGCTTTCTTT. It codes for CATNGGAEDTEAFF.

The J gene is TRBJ1-2, the V gene TRBV2; D is possibly TRBD1 (6 bases). Germline CDR1 SNHLY, CDR2 FYNNEI. The germline V and J ends were trimmed by 5 bases and 8 bases, with 12 bases remaining between them. The CDR3 covers 12 residues. This chain's CDR3 is CASSSRGGGYTF. CDR3 nucleotide sequence: TGTGCCAGCAGTTCCAGGGGCGGCGGCTACACCTTC.

The chain employs TRBV2 and TRBJ2-5; TRBD1 might be the D (5 bases). Germline assignment: CDR1 SNHLY and CDR2 FYNNEI. V dropped 2 bases and J dropped 5 bases, with 9 bases sitting between them. This CDR3 has 13 amino acids. The CDR3 DNA sequence: TGTGCCAGCAGTGAATATAAGGGGGAGACCCAGTACTTC. It yields the protein CASSEYKGETQYF.

The chain has TRBV9 and TRBJ1-1; maybe TRBD1 (5 bases). Between the trimmed V and J ends, which lost 4 bases and 1 base, there was a span of 11 bases. Germline CDR1 reads SGDLS; CDR2 reads YYNGEE. This CDR3 comprises 14 residues. CDR3 sequence (DNA): TGTGCCAGCAGCCCGACAGTTGGGAACACTGAAGCTTTCTTT. Translation gives CASSPTVGNTEAFF.

V gene TRBV6-6 combines with J gene TRBJ1-3; D gene uncertain. V was trimmed by 4 bases and J by 1 base, leaving 14 bases between them. The CDR3 spans 16 residues. Per the germline V gene, CDR1 is MNHNY and CDR2 is SVGAGI (reference sequence). The CDR3 DNA is TGTGCCAGCAGTTGGGCGCAGGCGAGTTCTGGAAACACCATATATTTT. Amino acid sequence: CASSWAQASSGNTIYF.

This clone was counted many times. V and J are TRBV28 and TRBJ1-2, with D perhaps TRBD1 (5 bases). Germline V CDR1 and CDR2: MDHEN, SYDVKM. The CDR3 covers 13 residues. The V end was cut by 1 base, the J end by 8 bases, with 11 bases between. This CDR3 is CASSLFGTRGYTF. CDR3 bases: TGTGCCAGCAGTTTATTCGGGACTAGGGGCTACACCTTC.

This rearrangement joins TRBV5-1 to TRBJ2-3, with 7 positions matching TRBD2. CDR1 is SGHRS, CDR2 YFSETQ, per germline. The V and J ends lost 7 bases and 0 bases, in that order; junction bases with no gene match: 8. This CDR3 contains 15 residues. As DNA, the CDR3 is TGCGCCAGCGCCGGGTTGGGGGGGAGCACAGATACGCAGTATTTT. It translates to CASAGLGGSTDTQYF.

The J gene is TRBJ2-3, the V gene TRBV3-1 (or the pseudogene TRBV3-2); 7 nucleotides line up with TRBD2. Looked up from germline, CDR1 is LGHDT and CDR2 is YNNKEL (reference sequence). The CDR3 runs 16 residues. V dropped 1 base and J dropped 4; count of bases not matched to a gene: 8. In nucleotides, the CDR3 is TGTGCCAGCAGCCAAGTGGGCGGGGGAGGAGCAGATACGCAGTATTTT. This codes for CASSQVGGGGADTQYF.

This chain connects TRBV11-2 to TRBJ2-3; possible D gene TRBD2, 5 bases. The germline V gene encodes CDR1 SGHAT and CDR2 FQNNGV. V gave up 4 bases and J gave up 6 bases, with 20 bases separating them. CDR3 length: 16 amino acids. The CDR3 here is CASSSRPISPGDTQYF. The CDR3 DNA reads TGTGCCAGCAGCTCGCGACCCATTTCCCCGGGGGATACGCAGTATTTT.

This clone was seen a few times. This chain links TRBV3-1 (or the pseudogene TRBV3-2) with TRBJ1-4; the match to TRBD1 covers 7 bases. This CDR3 is built from 17 residues. CDR1 is LGHDT and CDR2 is YNNKEL in the germline V gene (reference sequence). The trim removed 1 base at V and 4 bases at J, leaving 9 bases unmatched. The CDR3 DNA is TGTGCCAGCAGCCAAGGTCGGGGCACAGGGGATAATGAAAAACTGTTTTTT. Translating gives CASSQGRGTGDNEKLFF.